Listed below are T cell receptor beta chains from one sample, sequenced in a study of T cell changes during pregnancy in multiple sclerosis. TCRdb's copy holds only in-frame clones and misses some; the assay was immunoSEQ multiplex PCR. This table holds roughly 100,000 clones, 90% found once. Specimen: peripheral blood, collected in the second trimester of pregnancy. Receptor source: a female donor in good health, enrolled as a control in a pregnancy study. Both conserved end residues are part of each CDR3. A D gene is named only where the DNA matches it firmly. Expanded clones get a size class; other rows say once, few or many, or leave the size out.

j_call d_call clone_size v_call cdr3_nt cdr3_aa
TRBJ2-1 TRBD2 . TRBV7-2 TGTGCCAGCAGCTCGGGGGGGTTCTACAATGAGCAGTTCTTC CASSSGGFYNEQFF
TRBJ1-2 . once TRBV19 TGTGCCAGTAGTATAGACAGGGTACTCGGCTACACCTTC CASSIDRVLGYTF
TRBJ2-2 TRBD2 . TRBV6-4 TGTGCCAGCAGTGACTCGGGACTAGCGGGGGTCACCGGGGAGCTGTTTTTT CASSDSGLAGVTGELFF
TRBJ2-5 TRBD2 . TRBV5-1 TGCGCCAGCAGCGCGGGACTAGCCTACTCGGGGGAAGAGACCCAGTACTTC CASSAGLAYSGEETQYF
TRBJ1-2 . once TRBV28 TGTGCCAGCAGTTTATCGGACAGTACCCTCTATGGCTACACCTTC CASSLSDSTLYGYTF
TRBJ1-2 . . TRBV14 TGTGCCAGCAGCCAAGATGGTCGGGGGGCGAGTGGCTACACCTTC CASSQDGRGASGYTF
TRBJ2-1 TRBD2 . TRBV6-4 TGTGCCAGCAGTGACTCGACTAGCGGGAGCAATGAGCAGTTCTTC CASSDSTSGSNEQFF
TRBJ1-1 . . TRBV25-1 TGTGCCAGCAGGGCCAGGGCCGTGAACACTGAAGCTTTCTTT CASRARAVNTEAFF
TRBJ2-7 TRBD2 . TRBV9 TGTGCCAGCAGCGTAGGGACTAGCGGGTACTACGAGCAGTACTTC CASSVGTSGYYEQYF
TRBJ2-1 . . TRBV4-2 TGTGCCAGCAGCCAAGGGGTCCTAGCTAGCCACAATGAGCAGTTCTTC CASSQGVLASHNEQFF
TRBJ2-7 . . TRBV7-9 TGTGCCAGTGGACAGAGCTCCTACGAGCAGTACTTC CASGQSSYEQYF
TRBJ2-3 TRBD2 . TRBV5-1 TGCGCCAGCAGCTCTGAGGGACTAGCGGGAGGTACGCAGTATTTT CASSSEGLAGGTQYF
TRBJ2-7 . . TRBV18 TGTGCCAGCTCACTGGCGGGACAGTACTACGAGCAGTACTTC CASSLAGQYYEQYF
TRBJ1-2 . . TRBV4-3 TGCGCCAGCAGCCAAGATGATCCACAAAACTATGGCTACACCTTC CASSQDDPQNYGYTF
TRBJ2-7 . . TRBV11-2 TGTGCCAGCAGCTTAAACAGGGCGTACGAGCAGTACTTC CASSLNRAYEQYF
TRBJ2-7 TRBD1 . TRBV7-2 TGTGCCGGCAGCAGGGACAGGTACGAGCAGTACTTC CAGSRDRYEQYF
TRBJ2-1 . . TRBV5-1 TGCGCCAGCAGCGGGGGGAGGTCGGCGGATGAGCAGTTCTTC CASSGGRSADEQFF
TRBJ2-2 . . TRBV27 TGTGCCAGCAGTCTAAGACAGAGAACCAACACCGGGGAGCTGTTTTTT CASSLRQRTNTGELFF
TRBJ2-7 TRBD2 . TRBV7-9 TGTGCCAGCAGCTCCGATAGCGGGAGCTCCTACGAGCAGTACTTC CASSSDSGSSYEQYF
TRBJ2-7 . . TRBV19 TGTGCCAGTAGTCCTAGCGTAGGAAGCTCCTACGAGCAGTACTTC CASSPSVGSSYEQYF
TRBJ2-7 . . TRBV19 TGTGCCAGTATCTCGGGGTACCCCCCCTACGAGCAGTACTTC CASISGYPPYEQYF
TRBJ2-5 TRBD1 once TRBV15 TGTGCCACCAGCAGAGATCGACAGGGGGCGAGAGAGACCCAGTACTTC CATSRDRQGARETQYF
TRBJ2-3 TRBD2 once TRBV7-2 TGTGCCAGCAGCCTGACTAGCGGGGGGGGAGATACGCAGTATTTT CASSLTSGGGDTQYF
TRBJ2-7 . . TRBV6-1 TGTGCCAGCAGTGAAGCTTCGGAACAGGAGCAGTACTTC CASSEASEQEQYF
TRBJ1-1 . once TRBV19 TGTGCCAGTAGTATAGTCGCAGGGTCGAACACTGAAGCTTTCTTT CASSIVAGSNTEAFF
TRBJ2-2 TRBD1 . TRBV2 TGTGCCAGCAGTGGTGGGACAGCCGGGGAGCTGTTTTTT CASSGGTAGELFF
TRBJ2-4 . . TRBV2 TGTGCCAGCAGTGAAGCGCCTAGCGCTGAAAACATTCAGTACTTC CASSEAPSAENIQYF
TRBJ1-1 . . TRBV29-1 TGCAGCGTCCATGGAGTCAACACTGAAGCTTTCTTT CSVHGVNTEAFF
TRBJ1-2 TRBD1 . TRBV19 TGTGCCAGTAGTATAGCGACAGGGGTGGACTATGGCTACACCTTC CASSIATGVDYGYTF
TRBJ2-2 . few TRBV18 TGTGCCAGCTCACCAGCCCGGGGGAACACCGGGGAGCTGTTTTTT CASSPARGNTGELFF
TRBJ2-3 TRBD1 . TRBV19 TGTGCCAGTAGTATAGAGGGGACAGGTTCTACGCAGTATTTT CASSIEGTGSTQYF
TRBJ1-4 TRBD1 . TRBV5-4 TGTGCCAGCAGCTTCAGACAGGGGATGGGTGAAAAACTGTTTTTT CASSFRQGMGEKLFF
TRBJ1-4 . once TRBV28 TGTGCCAGCCTAGGGGGAACTAATGAAAAACTGTTTTTT CASLGGTNEKLFF
TRBJ1-2 TRBD1 . TRBV10-3 TGTGCCATCGAGGACAGGGGAGGTGATGGCTACACCTTC CAIEDRGGDGYTF
TRBJ2-3 . . TRBV11-3 TGTGCCAGCAGCAAGAGTCGTCCGGCAGATACGCAGTATTTT CASSKSRPADTQYF
TRBJ1-2 TRBD1 . TRBV28 TGTGCCAGCAGTCCCCCGGACAGGGTGGAGTATGGCTACACCTTC CASSPPDRVEYGYTF
TRBJ2-4 . . TRBV5-1 TGCGCCAGCAGCTTGATTACGGGAGCCAAAAACATTCAGTACTTC CASSLITGAKNIQYF
TRBJ1-2 TRBD1 . TRBV5-1 TGCGCCAGCACCCCGGACAGGGCGGGCTATGGCTACACCTTC CASTPDRAGYGYTF
TRBJ2-7 . . TRBV5-1 TGCGCCAGCAGCTTGGTGGGGGCCGAGCAGTACTTC CASSLVGAEQYF
TRBJ1-2 TRBD1 . TRBV6-5 TGTGCCAGCAGCCTTCTCAACGACAGGGCTTATGGCTACACCTTC CASSLLNDRAYGYTF
TRBJ1-1 . . TRBV19 TGTGCCAGTAGTATAGGGGCAGGGTGGACTGAAGCTTTCTTT CASSIGAGWTEAFF
TRBJ2-7 TRBD2 . TRBV5-1 TGCGCCAGCAGCTTGGAACTAGCGGGAAGAGAGCAGTACTTC CASSLELAGREQYF
TRBJ2-5 TRBD2 . TRBV5-1 TGCGCCAGCAGCTCACGGACCGGGGGGGAGACCCAGTACTTC CASSSRTGGETQYF
TRBJ1-6 . . TRBV4-1 TGCGCCAGCAGCCAAGAGAAGGCTCGCGGCAGAGCTAATAATTCACCCCTCCACTTT CASSQEKARGRANNSPLHF